This record looks at one TCR beta chain sequence and its context. There are a few counts of this clone. Its antigen is currently not known. No much larger clonotype is one base removed from it; base qualities were not supplied. TCR beta CDR3 regions were sequenced from DNA using the immunoSEQ Assay. As for how the authors treated the data: To compute T cell density, TCR beta template counts were normalized to usable DNA, which was estimated by amplifying housekeeping genes. Using the preseqR package, richness was estimated by extrapolating to 120,000 templates for tissue samples and 400,000 templates for PBMC samples. Clonality was defined by subtracting Pielou's evenness from one. Tissue-enriched TCRs were identified by differential abundance testing using productive amino-acid clonotypes, minimum total count 5 and alpha 0.1. Repertoire overlap between compartments was quantified with the Jaccard Index and Morisita Overlap Index. TCR beta CDR3s were clustered by GLIPH together with public tetramer-defined viral CDR3s, and at least three viral sequences plus V-gene enrichment were required for viral motifs. The clones in this table, taken by TCRdb from immuneACCESS, are in-frame only. Not every clone is retained; where verified, under half of the shortfall comes from an unresolved V gene, and the cause of the rest is unknown. For V, J and clone size, that table is used; D and trimming come from the DNA. Across this sample there are 9,500 to 14,000 clones, with less than 30% seen only once. The ten largest clones take up around 5% of the sample.

At diagnosis, tumor, uninvolved tumor-adjacent lung and peripheral blood were collected and then preserved as a mix of FFPE and fresh-frozen material. The data stem from a study of T cells in localized non-small cell lung cancer (dated by TCRdb to about 2020). About the investigation overall: The study analyzed T cell repertoires of 236 early-stage NSCLC patients, comparing tumors and uninvolved tumor-adjacent lungs. The cohort comprised under 250 treatment-naïve NSCLC patients with resected, localized lung tumors. A mean age of about 66 years was recorded for the NSCLC patients, of whom some 130 were male and more than 95 were female.

Points the paper makes about the study in general: Uninvolved tumor-adjacent lung showed the highest T cell clonality, higher than tumor, which suggests more focused antigenic responses in the uninvolved tumor-adjacent lung. Because multi-region tumor sequencing was not performed, intratumor heterogeneity could not be ruled out. Longer overall survival was associated with higher T cell density in blood, whereas shorter survival was associated with higher clonality in adjacent lung. Because of the exploratory design, TCR variables were selected using unadjusted p-values without false-discovery rate correction. Of the top 100 tumor clones, a median of 57 were detected in paired uninvolved adjacent lung; 28 were also among that lung's top 100.

Sequenced material: lung tumor tissue, taken before any cancer treatment. This TCR was recovered from a man aged 40 to 70 with stage I lung adenocarcinoma.

The DNA reads as follows: TGTGCCAGCAGTGATTCACCAGGGCAGGTTAATGGCTACACCTTC. Translated, it reads CASSDSPGQVNGYTF. The chain couples TRBV6-8 to TRBJ1-2; perhaps TRBD1 is the D gene, with 5 bases matching. Trimming removed 5 bases from V and 6 bases from J, leaving 19 bases between the germline ends. Taken from cysteine to phenylalanine, the CDR3 has 15 residues. The read is trimmed to its CDR3 DNA, 45 bases read in frame from base 1. The CDR1 and CDR2 encoded by the germline V gene are MNHGY and SAAAGT.